The clone carrying this T cell receptor (beta chain) was seen only a few times. This sample was included in a study of human T cells and chemical hapten exposure. One entry per CDR3 protein results from TCRdb running MiXCR on the RACE reads. The table shows 300,000 to 450,000 distinct CDR3 sequences, with 5.1% occurring only once. V shed 4 bases and J shed 7 bases, with 6 bases lying between them. Germline CDR1 and CDR2: SGDLS and YYNGEE. This CDR3 has 11 residues. Time point indicated: pre-sensitization, week 0. Noted treatment: therapeutic diphenylcyclopropenone sensitization with weekly scalp DPC. The chain links TRBV9 to TRBJ2-1, with D unclear. The material sequenced was whole blood, taken in connection with sensitization to the hapten diphenylcyclopropenone (DPC). The clonotype was recovered from a woman in her 50s with alopecia areata. Some clones in this sample may be carry-over from other donors' samples. The CDR3 DNA reads TGTGCCAGCAGCACGATTAATGAGCAGTTCTTC. The encoded protein is CASSTINEQFF.